This T cell receptor beta chain was identified in a study of hypomethylating agent response in myelodysplastic syndrome. Bulk bone marrow was analyzed without sorting T-cell subsets. The method was immunoSEQ multiplex PCR; TCRdb's version includes in-frame clones alone and lacks a portion of them. The table includes 2,800 or so clones, around 82% detected once. This clonotype was sampled from a human donor with myelodysplastic syndrome. The sample was bone marrow, taken before or after starting hypomethylating agent treatment for myelodysplastic syndrome (not recorded which).

CDR3 loop: CASSQDLGGAKQYF. The CDR3 DNA sequence: TGCGCCAGCAGCCAAGATCTAGGCGGGGCAAAGCAGTACTTC. The chain combines TRBV4-1 with TRBJ2-7; D is possibly TRBD2 (6 bases). The CDR3 has 14 residues. CDR1 and CDR2 from the germline V gene are MGHRA and YSYEKL. Trimming shortened V by 0 bases and J by 8 bases, and 14 bases separated the two germline ends.